These 9 T cell receptor beta chains were sequenced from one sample in a study of T cell repertoires in cytomegalovirus infection. TCRdb re-called the reads with MiXCR, one entry per CDR3 protein. The sample comprises some 560,000 distinct CDR3 sequences, approximately 40% of which are singletons, and around 46% rests with the top ten. For these receptors, no antigen is known. Sample: cultured PBMCs, taken from culture after CMV antigen stimulation. The receptors were gathered from a human donor in good health (CMV status not recorded). Some clones in this sample may be carry-over from other donors' samples.

The V and J genes are TRBV19 and TRBJ1-2, with 8 positions matching TRBD1. The V segment lost 6 bases and the J segment 7 bases; nucleotides outside the gene matches: 7. The CDR3 contains 13 residues. Germline lookup yields CDR1 LNHDA and CDR2 SQIVND (reference sequence). CDR3 in amino acids: CASRPGQGLGYTF. CDR3 nucleotides: TGTGCCAGTAGGCCAGGACAGGGCCTTGGCTACACCTTC.

This clonotype has only a few counts. The chain links TRBV12-3 or TRBV12-4 to TRBJ2-7; TRBD1 matches 9 bases. The CDR3 sequence is 16 residues long. Losses at the gene ends were 4 bases for V and 3 bases for J; bases not matched to a gene: 10. The CDR3 DNA reads as TGTGCCAGCAGTTCTCACCCGGGACAGGGAGGCTACGAGCAGTACTTC. Translated: CASSSHPGQGGYEQYF.

The chain recombines TRBV24-1 with TRBJ1-2, with 12 nucleotides matching TRBD1. The V gene's germline CDR1 is KGHDR and CDR2 SFDVKD. CDR3 size: 17 residues. The V gene end was trimmed by 2 bases and the J gene end by 4 bases; junction bases not matched to a gene: 7. The CDR3 is CATSDSWDRGRGYGYTF. The CDR3, as DNA: TGTGCCACCAGTGATTCTTGGGACAGGGGGCGCGGCTATGGCTACACCTTC.

There are many counts of this clonotype. The V call is TRBV7-7, the J call TRBJ2-3; 7 nucleotides match TRBD1. The CDR3 consists of 16 residues. Per germline, CDR1 SSHAT and CDR2 FNYEAQ (reference sequence). Trimming took 2 bases from V and 2 from J; bases not matched to a gene: 7. DNA for the CDR3: TGTGCCAGCAGCTTATCGAGGGGGCTCATCACAGATACGCAGTATTTT. It codes for CASSLSRGLITDTQYF.

In its sample, this clonotype was seen a few times. The chain couples TRBV7-2 to TRBJ2-5; the D gene is possibly TRBD2 (5 bases). CDR1 SGHTA and CDR2 FQGNSA come from the germline V gene. V was shortened by 2 bases and J by 5 bases, with 9 bases between the two germline ends. The CDR3 consists of 13 residues. The CDR3 region is CASSLRRRETQYF. CDR3 DNA sequence: TGTGCCAGCAGCTTACGCAGGAGGGAGACCCAGTACTTC.

This clonotype occurred once. The chain carries TRBV4-2 and TRBJ2-2; 8 nucleotides line up with TRBD1. The junction had 6 bases not matched to a gene; V was cut back by 0 bases and J by 9 bases. This CDR3 is 15 amino acids long. Germline V gives CDR1 LGHNA, CDR2 YNFKEQ. The CDR3 coding sequence is TGTGCCAGCAGCCAAGATCAGGGGGCTAGGAGGGAGCTGTTTTTT. It is translated as CASSQDQGARRELFF.

The chain combines TRBV7-2 with TRBJ1-1, with no clear D. V lost 5 bases, J lost 5 bases, and 12 bases lay in between. This CDR3 region has 13 residues. Per germline, CDR1 SGHTA and CDR2 FQGNSA. CDR3 nucleotides: TGTGCCAGCAGCCCGTGGCGGGGAACTGAAGCTTTCTTT. Translating it yields CASSPWRGTEAFF.

There are a few counts of this clonotype. J is TRBJ2-5 and V is TRBV19; the D gene is possibly TRBD1 (7 bases). The germline gives CDR1 LNHDA, CDR2 SQIVND (reference sequence). CDR3 length: 14 residues. Trimming stripped 7 bases from V and 2 bases from J, with 14 bases between. CDR3 sequence reads: CASTPGGRQETQYF. The CDR3, as DNA: TGTGCCAGTACCCCAGGGGGGCGGCAAGAGACCCAGTACTTC. The full variable domain, rest sourced from reference TRBV19 and TRBJ2-5, is DGGITQSPKYLFRKEGQNVTLSCEQNLNHDAMYWYRQDPGQGLRLIYYSQIVNDFQKGDIAEGYSVSREKKESFPLTVTSAQKNPTAFYLCASTPGGRQETQYFGPGTRLLVL.

On this clonotype: The conserved final phenylalanine or tryptophan is absent from the CDR3, which likely points to a read error. The V call is TRBV19, the J call TRBJ2-7; D ambiguous. Germline V gene data show CDR1 as LNHDA and CDR2 as SQIVND (reference sequence). CDR3 length: 11 amino acids. V was cut by 4 bases and J by 3 bases, with 4 bases left in between. The CDR3 is CASSNGYEQYL. The DNA of the CDR3 is TGTGCCAGTAGTAACGGCTACGAGCAGTACTTA.